This T cell receptor (beta chain) originates from a study of blood T cell repertoires in COVID-19 (dated by TCRdb to about 2020). Regarding the complete study: The collaborator samples originated in the United States, Italy and Spain and spanned the acute and convalescent phases of COVID-19. The material from the prospective study consisted of cDNA or gDNA derived from T cells, B-cell-depleted T cells, or PBMCs. The samples were drawn from two sources: the first 160 participants of the ongoing ImmuneRACE study, and 1,254 subjects contributed by 6 global collaborators. HLA class I and class II types, where available, came from metadata supplied by the sample provider rather than from assay-based typing. The repertoires were released in a freely available public database intended as a resource for research on the immune response to SARS-CoV-2. Deeply sampled blood TCRbeta repertoires from subjects exposed to, actively infected with, or recovered from COVID-19 were included in the dataset. A de-identified subject ID, COVID-19 status, age in years and sex were almost always included in the sample metadata. Beyond this particular receptor, the publication reports: The amount of clinical and demographic metadata varied by source and participant and was provided uncurated.

TCRbeta CDR3 regions were amplified from genomic DNA using the immunoSEQ Assay, a bias-controlled multiplex PCR. The study's own analysis went as follows. Nucleated cell counts per sample were estimated from amplification of reference gene primers within the assay. Sequence reads were collapsed and filtered to measure the absolute abundance of every unique TCRbeta CDR3 rearrangement. For each sample, productive Simpson clonality was calculated as the square root of Simpson's diversity index over productive rearrangements. TCRdb stores this immuneACCESS table with in-frame sequences only. Part of the clones is absent; in the studies checked, under half of the shortfall reflects unresolved V genes, and no reason is known for the rest. V and J calls and clone size are copied from that table; D and trimming were computed from the DNA. This sample gives 180,000 or so clones in total; roughly 86% of them show up just once. Of the sample, 2.5% to 4% falls within the top ten clones.

Details on this clone: Its antigen remains undetermined. One base away there is no much larger clone; base qualities are not given.

Collaborating institutions collected whole blood in K2EDTA tubes following their own protocols. For TCRbeta analysis, collaborators shipped samples in one of three forms: frozen whole blood, isolated PBMCs, or DNA extracted from either of those sample types. Input material: peripheral blood. The sequence derives from a man between 65 and 85 years old with acute or convalescent COVID-19.

CDR3 protein: CASSDPNQPQHF. The nucleotide sequence reads as follows: TGTGCCAGCAGTGACCCTAATCAGCCCCAGCATTTT. Here the chain combines TRBV6-1 and TRBJ1-5, with the D gene not clear enough to name. From the germline V gene, CDR1 is MNHNS and CDR2 is SASEGT. The V and J ends are trimmed by 3 bases and 4 bases, leaving 4 bases between them. There are 12 amino acids in the CDR3, from cysteine to phenylalanine inclusive. Just the 36-base CDR3 DNA is kept, in frame starting at base 1.